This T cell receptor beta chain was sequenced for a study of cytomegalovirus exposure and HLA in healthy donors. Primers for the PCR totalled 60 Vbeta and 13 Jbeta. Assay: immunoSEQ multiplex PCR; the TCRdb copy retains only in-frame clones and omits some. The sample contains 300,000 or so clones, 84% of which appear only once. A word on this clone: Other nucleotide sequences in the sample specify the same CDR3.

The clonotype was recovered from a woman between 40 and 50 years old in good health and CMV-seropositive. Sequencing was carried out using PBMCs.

For the CDR3, the DNA is TGTGCCTGGAGCGTCGGGGGGAACACTGAAGCTTTCTTT. This translates into CAWSVGGNTEAFF. The V call is TRBV30, the J call TRBJ1-1, with D maybe TRBD1 (5 bases). This CDR3 comprises 13 residues. Trimming shortened V by 3 bases and J by 1 base, and 9 bases separated the two germline ends. The germline V gene encodes CDR1 GTSNPN and CDR2 SVGIG (reference sequence).